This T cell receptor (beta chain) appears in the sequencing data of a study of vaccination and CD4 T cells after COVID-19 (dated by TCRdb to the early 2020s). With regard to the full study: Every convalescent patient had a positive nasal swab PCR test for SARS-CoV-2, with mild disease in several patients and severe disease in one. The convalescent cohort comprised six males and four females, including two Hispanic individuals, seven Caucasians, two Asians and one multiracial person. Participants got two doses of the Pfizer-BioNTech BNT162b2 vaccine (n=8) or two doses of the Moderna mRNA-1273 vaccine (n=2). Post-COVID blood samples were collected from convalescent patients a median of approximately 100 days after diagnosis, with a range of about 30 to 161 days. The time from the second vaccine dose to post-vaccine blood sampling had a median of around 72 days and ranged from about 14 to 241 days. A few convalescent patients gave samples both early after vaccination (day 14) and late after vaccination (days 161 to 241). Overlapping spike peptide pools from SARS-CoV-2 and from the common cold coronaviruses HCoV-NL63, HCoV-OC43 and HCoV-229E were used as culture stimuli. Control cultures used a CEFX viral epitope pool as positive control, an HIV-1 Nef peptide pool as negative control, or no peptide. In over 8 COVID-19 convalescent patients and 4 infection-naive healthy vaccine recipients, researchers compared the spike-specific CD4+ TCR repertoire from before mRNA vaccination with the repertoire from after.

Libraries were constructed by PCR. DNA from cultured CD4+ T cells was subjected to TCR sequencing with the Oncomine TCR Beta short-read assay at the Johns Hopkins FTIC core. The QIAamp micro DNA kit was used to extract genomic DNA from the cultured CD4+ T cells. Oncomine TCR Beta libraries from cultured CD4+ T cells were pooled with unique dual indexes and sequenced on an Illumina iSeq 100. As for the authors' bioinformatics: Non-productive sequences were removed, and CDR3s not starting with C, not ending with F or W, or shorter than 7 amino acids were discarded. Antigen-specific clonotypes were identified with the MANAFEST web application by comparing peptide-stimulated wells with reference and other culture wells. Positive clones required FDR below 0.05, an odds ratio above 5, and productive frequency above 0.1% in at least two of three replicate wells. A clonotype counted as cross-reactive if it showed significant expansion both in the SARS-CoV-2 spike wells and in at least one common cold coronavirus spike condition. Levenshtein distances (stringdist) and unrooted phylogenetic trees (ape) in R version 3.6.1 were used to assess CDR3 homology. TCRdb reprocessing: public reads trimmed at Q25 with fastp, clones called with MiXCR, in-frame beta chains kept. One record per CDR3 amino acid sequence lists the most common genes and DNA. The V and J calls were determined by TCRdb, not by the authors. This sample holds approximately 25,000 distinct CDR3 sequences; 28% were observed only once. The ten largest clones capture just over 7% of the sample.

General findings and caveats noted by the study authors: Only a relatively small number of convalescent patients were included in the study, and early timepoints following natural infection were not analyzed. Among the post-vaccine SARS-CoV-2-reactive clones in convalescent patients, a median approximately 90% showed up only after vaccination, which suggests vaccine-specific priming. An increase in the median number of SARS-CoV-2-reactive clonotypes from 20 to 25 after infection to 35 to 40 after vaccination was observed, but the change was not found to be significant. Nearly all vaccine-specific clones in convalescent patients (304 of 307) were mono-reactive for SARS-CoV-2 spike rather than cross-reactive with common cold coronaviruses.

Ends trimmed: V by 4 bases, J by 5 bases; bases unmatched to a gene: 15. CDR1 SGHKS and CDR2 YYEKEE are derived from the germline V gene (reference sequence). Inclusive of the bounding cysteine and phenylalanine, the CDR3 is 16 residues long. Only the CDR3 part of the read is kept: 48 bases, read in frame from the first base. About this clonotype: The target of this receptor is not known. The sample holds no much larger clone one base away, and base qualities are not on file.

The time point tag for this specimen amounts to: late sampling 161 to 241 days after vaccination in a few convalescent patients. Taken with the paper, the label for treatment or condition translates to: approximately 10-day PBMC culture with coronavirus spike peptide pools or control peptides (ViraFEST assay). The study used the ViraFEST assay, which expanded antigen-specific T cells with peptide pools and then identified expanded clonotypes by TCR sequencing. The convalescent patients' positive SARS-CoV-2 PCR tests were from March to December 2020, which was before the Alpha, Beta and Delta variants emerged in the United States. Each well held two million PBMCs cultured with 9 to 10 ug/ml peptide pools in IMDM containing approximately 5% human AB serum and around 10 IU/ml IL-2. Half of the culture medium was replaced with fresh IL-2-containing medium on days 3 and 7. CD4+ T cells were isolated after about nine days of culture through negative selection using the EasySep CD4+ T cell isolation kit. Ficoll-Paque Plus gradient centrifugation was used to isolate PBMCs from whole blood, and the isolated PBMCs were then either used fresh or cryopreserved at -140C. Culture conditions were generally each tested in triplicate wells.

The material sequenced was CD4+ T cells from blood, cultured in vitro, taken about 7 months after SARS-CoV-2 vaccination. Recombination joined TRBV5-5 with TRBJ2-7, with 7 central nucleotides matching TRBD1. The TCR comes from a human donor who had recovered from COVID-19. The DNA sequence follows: TGTGCCAGCAGCCGCCCGCGACAGGGTCAACGGAACGAGCAGTACTTC. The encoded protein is CASSRPRQGQRNEQYF.